This entry lists 3 T cell receptor beta chains sequenced from one sample in a study of shared clonotypes between healthy human individuals (dated by TCRdb to about 2020). Libraries were prepared through the immunoSEQ multiplex PCR assay. TCRdb limited this immuneACCESS table to in-frame rearrangements with V and J called. A share of clones is missing; checked studies link under half to unresolved V genes, and the rest is unexplained. Present in this sample are 2 million to 2.5 million clones, just over 90% of which were seen just once. The ten largest clones capture more than 1.5% of the sample. CD8 naive samples consisted of CD45RO-negative cells that were positively selected for CCR7, yielding a CD45RA+CCR7+ population without TemRA cells. The source material was naive CD8+ T cells from PBMCs. What this sample's cell subset or site label stands for: CD45RA+CCR7+. All receptors derive from a man younger than 30 in good health. Some clones in this sample may be carry-over from other donors' samples.

This chain connects TRBV10-2 to TRBJ1-1; D remains ambiguous. Germline CDR1 WSHSY, CDR2 SAAADI. The CDR3 runs 12 residues. Trimming took 4 bases from V and 8 from J, leaving 11 bases between them. Written as DNA, the CDR3 is TGCGCCAGCAGTGCGGGAGCCCCAGAAGCTTTCTTT. It is translated as CASSAGAPEAFF.

The chain uses TRBV27 and TRBJ1-5; unclear D gene. Per germline, CDR1 MNHEY and CDR2 SMNVEV (reference sequence). CDR3 size: 16 residues. Deletions cut 1 base from V and 2 bases from J, with 12 bases between. CDR3 bases: TGTGCCAGCAGTTTATTCCCCCTCGGGGGCAATCAGCCCCAGCATTTT. This gives the protein CASSLFPLGGNQPQHF.

The J gene is TRBJ2-7, the V gene TRBV19, with D tentatively TRBD2 (5 bases). The CDR3 is 13 amino acids. The V end lost 3 bases, the J end lost 3 bases, and 9 bases lay between the germline ends. In germline, CDR1 is LNHDA, CDR2 SQIVND (reference sequence). CDR3 amino acids: CASSIGVDYEQYF. CDR3 DNA: TGTGCCAGTAGTATCGGGGTCGACTACGAGCAGTACTTC.